Shown below are 10 T cell receptor beta chains from a single sample sequenced in a study of post-analysis software for immune sequencing data. What these receptors recognize is not known. Carried by the TCR beta cDNA libraries were unique molecular identifiers. One entry per CDR3 protein, called by TCRdb with MiXCR from the PCR reads. The sample has 750,000 to 950,000 distinct CDR3 sequences; about 57% are singletons. Regarding the study as a whole: Roughly 5 TRBV segments occurring more often in patients than controls included TRBV5-6, TRBV5-1 and TRBV20-1.

The sample comprised blood. The receptor set was obtained from a girl aged 5-17 years with multiple sclerosis.

J is TRBJ2-1 and V is TRBV20-1, with 8 bases aligning to TRBD2. In germline, CDR1 is DFQATT, CDR2 SNEGSKA (reference sequence). The length of the CDR3 is 20 residues. V dropped 1 base and J dropped 0; count of bases not matched to a gene: 17. CDR3 protein: CSARVAGRTSTLSSYNEQFF. The CDR3, as DNA: TGCAGTGCTAGAGTGGCAGGGAGGACTAGCACTCTCAGCTCCTACAATGAGCAGTTCTTC.

The V and J genes are TRBV5-1 and TRBJ1-1; tentative D call: TRBD1 (6 bases). There are 14 residues in the CDR3. With 5 bases removed from V and 3 bases from J, the gap between germline ends came to 14 bases. Germline-derived CDR1 and CDR2 are SGHRS and YFSETQ. As DNA, the CDR3 is TGCGCCAGCAGTCAAGAGACAGGATACACTGAAGCTTTCTTT. It specifies CASSQETGYTEAFF.

This clonotype was observed a handful of times. The chain recombines TRBV29-1 with TRBJ2-1, with TRBD1 matching over 7 bases. V gave up 5 bases and J gave up 7 bases; unmatched junction bases: 2. This CDR3 has 11 amino acids. Germline V gene sequence: CDR1 SQVTM, CDR2 ANQGSEA. As DNA, the CDR3 is TGCAGCGTTTTACAGGGGAATGAGCAGTTCTTC. This translates into CSVLQGNEQFF.

The CDR3 loop is CASSLPTLGLAGKETQYF. CDR3 DNA sequence: TGCGCCAGCAGCTTGCCTACTCTGGGACTAGCGGGGAAAGAGACCCAGTACTTC. This chain uses TRBV5-1 with TRBJ2-5; 13 bases map to TRBD2. Germline V gene sequence: CDR1 SGHRS, CDR2 YFSETQ. The CDR3 is 18 residues long. Trimming at V came to 1 base and at J to 3 bases, leaving 9 bases not matched to a gene.

The rearrangement links TRBV6-5 to TRBJ1-1; TRBD1 matches 9 bases. CDR1 is MNHEY and CDR2 is SVGAGI in the germline V gene. The V and J ends lost 8 bases and 1 base, in that order; junction bases with no gene match: 5. CDR3 length: 14 residues. The CDR3 coding sequence is TGTGCCAGCGGGGGACAGGGAGAGAACACTGAAGCTTTCTTT. The encoded protein is CASGGQGENTEAFF.

The chain joins TRBV7-3 to TRBJ1-6; TRBD1 matches 8 bases. Germline loops: CDR1 SGHTA, CDR2 FQGTGA. The CDR3 runs 15 residues. The junction had 7 bases not matched to a gene; V was cut back by 5 bases and J by 7 bases. In nucleotides, the CDR3 is TGTGCCAGCAGCACCCAGGGGGCGCAGAATTCACCCCTCCACTTT. As protein: CASSTQGAQNSPLHF.

The gene calls are TRBV5-1 and TRBJ1-4; D gene ambiguous. The germline V gene has CDR1 SGHRS and CDR2 YFSETQ. V gave up 7 bases and J gave up 8 bases, with 21 bases separating them. CDR3 size: 15 residues. This CDR3 is CASGLEGGFGEKLFF. CDR3 coding DNA: TGCGCCAGCGGACTGGAGGGAGGGTTCGGGGAAAAACTGTTTTTT.

The rearrangement uses TRBV11-2 and TRBJ2-7; possibly TRBD1 for D (5 bases). V shed 4 bases and J shed 3 bases, with 16 bases lying between them. CDR1 and CDR2 from the germline V gene are SGHAT and FQNNGV. CDR3 length: 15 amino acids. Written as DNA, the CDR3 is TGTGCCAGCAGCTCAACAGGTGATCGCGTCTACGAGCAGTACTTC. Translating it yields CASSSTGDRVYEQYF.

This clonotype was recorded only once. This chain uses TRBV4-1 with TRBJ1-2, with a possible D match to TRBD1 (5 bases). V dropped 0 bases and J dropped 3 bases, with 11 bases sitting between them. The CDR3 is 15 residues long. Germline CDR1 reads MGHRA; CDR2 reads YSYEKL. This CDR3 reads CASSQDLGVYYGYTF. CDR3 nucleotide sequence: TGCGCCAGCAGCCAAGATCTAGGGGTTTACTATGGCTACACCTTC.

The chain has TRBV20-1 and TRBJ2-5; D is ambiguous. The end of the DNA aligns better with TRBJ2-7, so the J call may be wrong. The CDR3 consists of 13 residues. The V gene's germline CDR1 is DFQATT and CDR2 SNEGSKA (reference sequence). The chain's CDR3 is CSATGLRWDEQYF. CDR3 nucleotides: TGCAGTGCAACGGGTCTGAGATGGGACGAGCAGTACTTC.